This TCR beta chain was recorded in a study of blood T cells in healthy people across ages. About the research overall: Using template switching, researchers captured about one barcoded beta molecule for each two T cells. Study-level results: TCR beta diversity was tightly associated with the proportion of naive T cells. Unknown CMV status may confound age-related changes in expanded clones.

This clonotype has a handful of counts. No antigen is known for it. The length of the CDR3 is 14 residues. V gave up 6 bases and J gave up 2 bases; unmatched junction bases: 3. Per the germline V gene, CDR1 is MNHEY and CDR2 is SVGAGI. With a J-beta primer mix and a sample-barcoded 5' primer, a second PCR ran roughly 7 to 11 cycles. Every cDNA molecule bore a tag from a template-switch adaptor containing 12 random nucleotides. Via MiXCR, TCRdb re-called the 5' RACE reads, giving one row per CDR3 protein. The sample has over a million distinct CDR3 sequences, approximately 42% seen once. The chain uses TRBV6-5 and TRBJ1-2; 10 bases are a match to TRBD1. The TCR comes from a woman between 18 and 30 years old in good health. The sequenced sample consisted of blood. The CDR3 loop reads CASRGTGENYGYTF. As DNA, the CDR3 is TGTGCCAGCAGGGGGACAGGGGAAAACTATGGCTACACCTTC.